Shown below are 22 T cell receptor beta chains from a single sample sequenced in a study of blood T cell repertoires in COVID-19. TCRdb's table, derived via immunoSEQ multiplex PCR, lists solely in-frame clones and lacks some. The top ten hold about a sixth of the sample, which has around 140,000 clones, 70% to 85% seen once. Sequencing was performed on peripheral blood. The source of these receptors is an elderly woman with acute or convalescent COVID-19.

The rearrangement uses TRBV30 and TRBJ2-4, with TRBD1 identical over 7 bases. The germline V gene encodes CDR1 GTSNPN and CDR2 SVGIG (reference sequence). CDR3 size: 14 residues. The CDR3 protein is CPKLGQLAKNIQYF. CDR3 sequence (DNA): TGTCCAAAACTGGGACAGCTAGCCAAAAACATTCAGTACTTC.

The CDR3 DNA sequence: TGTGCCAGCAGCCCCGGCGGGGGGGCACTAGAGACCCAGTACTTC. Residues: CASSPGGGALETQYF. This chain links TRBV6-2 or TRBV6-3 with TRBJ2-5; 9 nucleotides line up with TRBD2. Per germline, CDR1 MNHEY and CDR2 SVGEGT. Trimming at V came to 6 bases and at J to 4 bases, leaving 9 bases not matched to a gene. The CDR3 spans 15 residues.

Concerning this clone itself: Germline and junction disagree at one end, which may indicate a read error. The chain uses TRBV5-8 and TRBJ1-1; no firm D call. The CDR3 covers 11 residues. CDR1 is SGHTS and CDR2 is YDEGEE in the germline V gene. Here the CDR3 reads CASSLAGSVLF. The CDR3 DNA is TGTGCCAGCAGCTTGGCCGGTTCTGTTCTCTTT.

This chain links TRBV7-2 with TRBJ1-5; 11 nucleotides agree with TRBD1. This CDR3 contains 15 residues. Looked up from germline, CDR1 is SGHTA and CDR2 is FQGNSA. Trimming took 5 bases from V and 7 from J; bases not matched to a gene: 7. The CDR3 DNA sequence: TGTGCCAGCAGCCCTCGGGACAGGGGGATCCAGCCCCAGCATTTT. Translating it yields CASSPRDRGIQPQHF.

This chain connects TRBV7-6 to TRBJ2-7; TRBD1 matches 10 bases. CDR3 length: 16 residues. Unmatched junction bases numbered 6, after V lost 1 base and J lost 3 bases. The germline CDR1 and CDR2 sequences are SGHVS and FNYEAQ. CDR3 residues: CASSLETGTGVYEQYF. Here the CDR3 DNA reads TGTGCCAGCAGCTTAGAAACCGGGACAGGGGTCTACGAGCAGTACTTC.

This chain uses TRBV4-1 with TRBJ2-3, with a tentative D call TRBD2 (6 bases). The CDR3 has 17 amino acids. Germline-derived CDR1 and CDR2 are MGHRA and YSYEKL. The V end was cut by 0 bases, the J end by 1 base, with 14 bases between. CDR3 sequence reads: CASSQEGGRVGTDTQYF. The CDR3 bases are TGCGCCAGCAGCCAAGAAGGAGGGCGGGTCGGCACAGATACGCAGTATTTT.

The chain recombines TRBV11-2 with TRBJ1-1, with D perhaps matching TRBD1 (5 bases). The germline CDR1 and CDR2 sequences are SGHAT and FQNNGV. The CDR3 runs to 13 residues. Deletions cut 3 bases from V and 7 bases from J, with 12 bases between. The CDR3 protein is CASSFGQGGEAFF. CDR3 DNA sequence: TGTGCCAGCAGCTTTGGGCAGGGAGGTGAAGCTTTCTTT.

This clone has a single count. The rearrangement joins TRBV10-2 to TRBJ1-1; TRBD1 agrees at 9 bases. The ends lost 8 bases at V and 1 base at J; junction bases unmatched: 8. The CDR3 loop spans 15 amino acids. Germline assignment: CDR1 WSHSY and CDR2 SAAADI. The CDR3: CASVGTGQPNTEAFF. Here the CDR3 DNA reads TGCGCCAGCGTCGGGACAGGGCAACCGAACACTGAAGCTTTCTTT.

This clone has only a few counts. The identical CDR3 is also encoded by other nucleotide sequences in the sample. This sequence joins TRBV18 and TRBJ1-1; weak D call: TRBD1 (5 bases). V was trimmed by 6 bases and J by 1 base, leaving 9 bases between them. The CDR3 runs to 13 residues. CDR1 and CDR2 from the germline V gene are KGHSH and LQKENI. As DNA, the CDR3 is TGTGCCAGCTCGCAGGGCCAGAACACTGAAGCTTTCTTT. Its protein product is CASSQGQNTEAFF. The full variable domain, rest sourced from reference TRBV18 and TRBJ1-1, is NAGVMQNPRHLVRRRGQEARLRCSPMKGHSHVYWYRQLPEEGLKFMVYLQKENIIDESGMPKERFSAEFPKEGPSILRIQQVVRGDSAAYFCASSQGQNTEAFFGQGTRLTVV.

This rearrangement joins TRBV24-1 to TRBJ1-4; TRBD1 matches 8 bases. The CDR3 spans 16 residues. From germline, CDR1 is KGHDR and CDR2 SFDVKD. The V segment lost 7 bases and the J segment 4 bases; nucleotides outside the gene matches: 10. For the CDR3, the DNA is TGTGCCACCAGCCTAAAGACAGGGGATGATAATGAAAAACTGTTTTTT. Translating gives CATSLKTGDDNEKLFF.

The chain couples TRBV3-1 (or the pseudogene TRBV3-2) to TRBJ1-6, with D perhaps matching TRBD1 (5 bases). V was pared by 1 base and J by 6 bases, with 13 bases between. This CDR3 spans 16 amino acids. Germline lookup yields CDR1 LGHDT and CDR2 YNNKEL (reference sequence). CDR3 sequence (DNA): TGTGCCAGCAGCCAAGGGTCGGGGGGACTTAATTCACCCCTCCACTTT. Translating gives CASSQGSGGLNSPLHF.

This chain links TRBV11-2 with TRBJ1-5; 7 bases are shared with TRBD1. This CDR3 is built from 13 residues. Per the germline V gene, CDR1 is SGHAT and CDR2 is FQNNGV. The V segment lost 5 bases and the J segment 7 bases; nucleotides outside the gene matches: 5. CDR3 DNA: TGTGCCAGCAGCCCTACAGGGGACCAGCCCCAGCATTTT. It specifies CASSPTGDQPQHF. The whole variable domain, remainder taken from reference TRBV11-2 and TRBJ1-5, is EAGVAQSPRYKIIEKRQSVAFWCNPISGHATLYWYQQILGQGPKLLIQFQNNGVVDDSQLPKDRFSAERLKGVDSTLKIQPAKLEDSAVYLCASSPTGDQPQHFGDGTRLSIL.

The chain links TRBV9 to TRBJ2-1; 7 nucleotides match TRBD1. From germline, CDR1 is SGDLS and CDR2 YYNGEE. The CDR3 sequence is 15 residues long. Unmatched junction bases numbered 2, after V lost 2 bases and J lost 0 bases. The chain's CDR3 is CASSVGTASYNEQFF. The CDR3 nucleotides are TGTGCCAGCAGCGTTGGGACAGCCTCCTACAATGAGCAGTTCTTC.

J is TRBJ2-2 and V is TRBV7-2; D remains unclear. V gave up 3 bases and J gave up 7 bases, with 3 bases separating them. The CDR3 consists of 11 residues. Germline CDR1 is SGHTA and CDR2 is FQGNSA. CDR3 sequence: CASSFLGELFF. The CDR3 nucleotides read TGTGCCAGCAGCTTTCTCGGGGAGCTGTTTTTT.

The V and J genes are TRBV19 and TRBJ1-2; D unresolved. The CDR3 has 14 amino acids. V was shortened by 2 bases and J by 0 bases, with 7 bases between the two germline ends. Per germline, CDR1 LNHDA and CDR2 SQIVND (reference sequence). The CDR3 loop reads CASSILGPNYGYTF. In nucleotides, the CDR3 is TGTGCCAGTAGTATACTAGGCCCTAACTATGGCTACACCTTC. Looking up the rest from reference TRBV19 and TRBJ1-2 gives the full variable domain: DGGITQSPKYLFRKEGQNVTLSCEQNLNHDAMYWYRQDPGQGLRLIYYSQIVNDFQKGDIAEGYSVSREKKESFPLTVTSAQKNPTAFYLCASSILGPNYGYTFGSGTRLTVV.

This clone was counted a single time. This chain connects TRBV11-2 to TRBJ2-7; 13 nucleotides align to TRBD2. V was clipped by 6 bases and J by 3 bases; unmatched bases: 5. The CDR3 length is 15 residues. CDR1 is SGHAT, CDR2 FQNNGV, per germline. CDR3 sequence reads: CASRRLAGGGYEQYF. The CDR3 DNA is TGTGCCAGCAGGCGACTAGCGGGAGGAGGCTACGAGCAGTACTTC.

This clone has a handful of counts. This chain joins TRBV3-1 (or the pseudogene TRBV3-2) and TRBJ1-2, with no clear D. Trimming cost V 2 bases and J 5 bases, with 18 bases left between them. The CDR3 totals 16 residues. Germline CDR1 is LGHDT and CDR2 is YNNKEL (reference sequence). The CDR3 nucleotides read TGTGCCAGCAGCCAACGGCTAGGCCCAAAACTTTATGGCTACACCTTC. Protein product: CASSQRLGPKLYGYTF.

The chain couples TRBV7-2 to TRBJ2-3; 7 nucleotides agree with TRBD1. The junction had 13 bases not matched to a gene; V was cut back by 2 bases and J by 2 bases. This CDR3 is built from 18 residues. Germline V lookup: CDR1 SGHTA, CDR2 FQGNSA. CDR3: CASSLFEFSTGFTDTQYF. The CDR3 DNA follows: TGTGCCAGCAGCTTATTTGAGTTTTCGACAGGGTTCACAGATACGCAGTATTTT.

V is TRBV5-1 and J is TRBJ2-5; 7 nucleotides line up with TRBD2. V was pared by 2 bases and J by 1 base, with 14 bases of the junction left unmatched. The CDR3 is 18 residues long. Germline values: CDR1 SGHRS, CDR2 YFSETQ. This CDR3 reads CASSFLPSPGGLQETQYF. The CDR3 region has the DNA TGCGCCAGCAGCTTTCTCCCATCCCCGGGGGGTCTCCAAGAGACCCAGTACTTC. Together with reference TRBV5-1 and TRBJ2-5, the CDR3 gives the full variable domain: KAGVTQTPRYLIKTRGQQVTLSCSPISGHRSVSWYQQTPGQGLQFLFEYFSETQRNKGNFPGRFSGRQFSNSRSEMNVSTLELGDSALYLCASSFLPSPGGLQETQYFGPGTRLLVL.

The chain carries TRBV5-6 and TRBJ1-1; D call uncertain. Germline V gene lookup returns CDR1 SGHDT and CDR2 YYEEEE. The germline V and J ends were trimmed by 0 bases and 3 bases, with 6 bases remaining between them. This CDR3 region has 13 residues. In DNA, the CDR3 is TGTGCCAGCAGCTTGGCCGGGGACACTGAAGCTTTCTTT. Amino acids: CASSLAGDTEAFF.

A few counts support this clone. The DNA of the CDR3 is TGTGCCAGCAGCTCGTACTACAATGAGCAGTTCTTC. This gives the protein CASSSYYNEQFF. This chain connects TRBV7-2 to TRBJ2-1; D gene unclear. The CDR3 covers 12 residues. V lost 4 bases and J 3 bases, leaving 4 bases between the germline ends. Germline loops: CDR1 SGHTA, CDR2 FQGNSA. Variable domain in full (rest from reference TRBV7-2 and TRBJ2-1): GAGVSQSPSNKVTEKGKDVELRCDPISGHTALYWYRQSLGQGLEFLIYFQGNSAPDKSGLPSDRFSAERTGGSVSTLTIQRTQQEDSAVYLCASSSYYNEQFFGPGTRLTVL.

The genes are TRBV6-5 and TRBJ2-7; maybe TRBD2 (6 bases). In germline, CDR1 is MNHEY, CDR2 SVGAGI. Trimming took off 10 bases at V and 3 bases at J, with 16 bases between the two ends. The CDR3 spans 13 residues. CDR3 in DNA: TGTGCCACATCCTTAGCGGCGGGCTACGAGCAGTACTTC. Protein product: CATSLAAGYEQYF.